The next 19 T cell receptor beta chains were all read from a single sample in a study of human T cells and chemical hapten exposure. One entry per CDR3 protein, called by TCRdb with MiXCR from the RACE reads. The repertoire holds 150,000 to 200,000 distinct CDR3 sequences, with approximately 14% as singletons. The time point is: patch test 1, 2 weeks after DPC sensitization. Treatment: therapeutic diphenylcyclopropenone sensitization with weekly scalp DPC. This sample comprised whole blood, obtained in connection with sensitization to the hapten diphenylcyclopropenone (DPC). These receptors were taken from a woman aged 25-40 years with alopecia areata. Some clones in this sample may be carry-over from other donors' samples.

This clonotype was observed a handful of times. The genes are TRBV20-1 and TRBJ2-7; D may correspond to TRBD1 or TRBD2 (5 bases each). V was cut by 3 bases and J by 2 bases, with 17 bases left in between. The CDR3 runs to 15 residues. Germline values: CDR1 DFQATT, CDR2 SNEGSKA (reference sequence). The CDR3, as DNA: TGCAGTGCTAGTGGGGTTCCGGGACGAGCCTACGAGCAGTACTTC. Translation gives CSASGVPGRAYEQYF.

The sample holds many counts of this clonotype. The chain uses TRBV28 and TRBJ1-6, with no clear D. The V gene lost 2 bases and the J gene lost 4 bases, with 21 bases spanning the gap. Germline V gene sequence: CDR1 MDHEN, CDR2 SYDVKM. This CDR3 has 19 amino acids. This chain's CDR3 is CASSLIGAASTQYNSPLHF. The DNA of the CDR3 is TGTGCCAGCAGTTTAATAGGCGCCGCTTCAACCCAATATAATTCACCCCTCCACTTT.

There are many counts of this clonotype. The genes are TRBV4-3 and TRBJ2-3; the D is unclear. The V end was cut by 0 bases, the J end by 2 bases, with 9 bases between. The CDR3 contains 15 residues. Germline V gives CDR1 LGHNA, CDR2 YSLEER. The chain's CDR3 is CASSQDRVNTDTQYF. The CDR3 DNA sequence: TGCGCCAGCAGCCAAGATAGGGTTAACACAGATACGCAGTATTTT.

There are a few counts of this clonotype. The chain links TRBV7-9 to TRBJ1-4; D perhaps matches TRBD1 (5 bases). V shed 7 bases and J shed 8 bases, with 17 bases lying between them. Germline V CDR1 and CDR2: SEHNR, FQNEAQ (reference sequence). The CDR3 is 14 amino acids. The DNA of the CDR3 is TGTGCCAGCACGATGGCCAGGGCTGAAGAAAAACTGTTTTTT. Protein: CASTMARAEEKLFF.

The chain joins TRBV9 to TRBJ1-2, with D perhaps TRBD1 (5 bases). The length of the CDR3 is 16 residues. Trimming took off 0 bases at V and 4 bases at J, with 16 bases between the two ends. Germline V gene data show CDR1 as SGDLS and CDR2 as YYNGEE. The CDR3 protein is CASSVAGGADGYGYTF. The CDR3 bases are TGTGCCAGCAGCGTAGCTGGAGGGGCCGACGGCTATGGCTACACCTTC.

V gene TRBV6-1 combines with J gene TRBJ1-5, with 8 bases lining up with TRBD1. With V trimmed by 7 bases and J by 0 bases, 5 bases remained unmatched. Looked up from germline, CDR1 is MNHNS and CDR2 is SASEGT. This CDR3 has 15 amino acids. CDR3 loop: CASKGTGPSNQPQHF. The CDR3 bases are TGTGCCAGCAAGGGGACAGGACCTAGCAATCAGCCCCAGCATTTT.

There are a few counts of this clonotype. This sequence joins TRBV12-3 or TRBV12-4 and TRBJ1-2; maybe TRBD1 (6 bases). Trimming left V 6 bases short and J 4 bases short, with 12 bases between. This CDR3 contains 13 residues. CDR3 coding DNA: TGTGCCAGCAGACTACAGGGTACCTATGGCTACACCTTC. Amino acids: CASRLQGTYGYTF.

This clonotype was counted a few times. CDR3 nucleotide sequence: TGCAGCGTTGGCTTGGGATTTGAGACCCAGTACTTC. Translation: CSVGLGFETQYF. J is TRBJ2-5 and V is TRBV29-1; D ambiguous. The CDR3 extends over 12 amino acids. Trimming removed 4 bases from V and 5 bases from J, with 11 bases in between. Germline CDR1 SQVTM, CDR2 ANQGSEA.

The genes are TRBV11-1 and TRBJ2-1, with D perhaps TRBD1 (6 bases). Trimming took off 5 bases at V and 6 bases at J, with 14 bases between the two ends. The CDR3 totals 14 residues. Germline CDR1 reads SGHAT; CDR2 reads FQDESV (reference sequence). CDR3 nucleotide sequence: TGTGCCAGCAGCCGAAACACAGGGATCAATGAGCAGTTCTTC. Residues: CASSRNTGINEQFF.

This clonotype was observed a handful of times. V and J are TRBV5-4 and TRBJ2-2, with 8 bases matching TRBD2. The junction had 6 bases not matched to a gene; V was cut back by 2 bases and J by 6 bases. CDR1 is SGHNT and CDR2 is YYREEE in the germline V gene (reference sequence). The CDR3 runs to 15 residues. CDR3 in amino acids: CASSLPGGGPGELFF. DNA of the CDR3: TGTGCCAGCAGCTTACCCGGCGGGGGGCCCGGGGAGCTGTTTTTT.

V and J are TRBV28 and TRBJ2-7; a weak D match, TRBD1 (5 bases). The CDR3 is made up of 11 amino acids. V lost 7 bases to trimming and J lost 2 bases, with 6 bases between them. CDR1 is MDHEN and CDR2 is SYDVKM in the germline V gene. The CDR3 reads CASTGPYEQYF. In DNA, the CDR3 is TGTGCCAGCACAGGGCCCTACGAGCAGTACTTC.

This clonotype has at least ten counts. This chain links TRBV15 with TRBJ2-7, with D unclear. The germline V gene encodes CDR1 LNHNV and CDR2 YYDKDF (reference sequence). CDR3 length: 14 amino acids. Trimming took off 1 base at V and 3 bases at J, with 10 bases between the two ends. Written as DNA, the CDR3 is TGTGCCACCAGCAGAGGATCGTCTAGCTACGAGCAGTACTTC. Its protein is CATSRGSSSYEQYF.

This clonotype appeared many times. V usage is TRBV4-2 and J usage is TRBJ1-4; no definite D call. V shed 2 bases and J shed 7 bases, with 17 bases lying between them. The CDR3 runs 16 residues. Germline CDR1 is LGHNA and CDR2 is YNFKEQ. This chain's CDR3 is CASSQLGPSTGEKLFF. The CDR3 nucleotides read TGTGCCAGCAGCCAACTCGGCCCTTCTACGGGTGAAAAACTGTTTTTT.

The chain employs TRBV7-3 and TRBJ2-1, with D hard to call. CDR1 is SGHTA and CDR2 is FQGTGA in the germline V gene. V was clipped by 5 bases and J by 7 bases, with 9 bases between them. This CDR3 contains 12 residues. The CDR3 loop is CASSKSPNEQFF. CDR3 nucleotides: TGTGCCAGCAGCAAGTCCCCGAATGAGCAGTTCTTC.

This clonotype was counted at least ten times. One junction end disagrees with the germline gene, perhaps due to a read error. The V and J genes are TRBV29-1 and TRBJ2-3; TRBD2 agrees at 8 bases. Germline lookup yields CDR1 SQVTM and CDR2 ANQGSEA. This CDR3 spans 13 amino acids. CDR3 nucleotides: TGCAGCGTTCAGAGCGGGAGCAGAGATACGCAGTATTTT. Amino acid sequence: CSVQSGSRDTQYF.

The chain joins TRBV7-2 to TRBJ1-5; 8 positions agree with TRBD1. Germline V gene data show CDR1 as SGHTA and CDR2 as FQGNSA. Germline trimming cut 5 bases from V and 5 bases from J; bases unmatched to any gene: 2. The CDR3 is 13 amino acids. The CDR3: CASSQTGDQPQHF. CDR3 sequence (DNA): TGTGCCAGCAGCCAGACAGGGGATCAGCCCCAGCATTTT.

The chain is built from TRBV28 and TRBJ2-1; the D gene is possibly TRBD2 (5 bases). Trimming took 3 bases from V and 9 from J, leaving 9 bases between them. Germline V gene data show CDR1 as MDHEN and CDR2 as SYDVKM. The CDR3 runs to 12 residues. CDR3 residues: CASSFVATEQFF. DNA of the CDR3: TGTGCCAGCAGTTTCGTAGCGACTGAGCAGTTCTTC.

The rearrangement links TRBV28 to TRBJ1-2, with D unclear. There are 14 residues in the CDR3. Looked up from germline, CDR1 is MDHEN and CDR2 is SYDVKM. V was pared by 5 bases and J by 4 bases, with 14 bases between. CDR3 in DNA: TGTGCCAGCAGTCCCCCCGGGAGCGGCTATGGCTACACCTTC. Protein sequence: CASSPPGSGYGYTF.

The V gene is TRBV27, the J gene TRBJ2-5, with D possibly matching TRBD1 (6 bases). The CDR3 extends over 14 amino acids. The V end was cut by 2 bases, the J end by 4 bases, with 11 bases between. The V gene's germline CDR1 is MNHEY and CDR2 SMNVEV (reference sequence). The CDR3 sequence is CASSLRTDGETQYF. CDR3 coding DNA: TGTGCCAGCAGTTTAAGGACAGACGGAGAGACCCAGTACTTC.